A selection of T cell receptor beta chains follows, all from one sample in a study of shared clonotypes between healthy human individuals. Assay used: immunoSEQ multiplex PCR; TCRdb lists only in-frame clones, some missing. The sample contains about 2 million clones, approximately 95% of which appear only once. Material: naive CD4+ T cells sorted from blood. Receptor source: a man aged 18 to 29 in good health. Each CDR3 is given with its conserved first and last residue. The D gene is left open where the match is weak. Some rows have no size entry. The others give once, few or many, or a class for an expanded clone.

TRBV11-2	TRBJ2-7	NA	NA	CASSLDWGGSYEQYF	TGTGCCAGCAGCTTAGATTGGGGCGGCTCCTACGAGCAGTACTTC
TRBV4-1	TRBJ2-3	NA	NA	CASSQEGFPTDTQYF	TGCGCCAGCAGCCAAGAGGGGTTCCCCACAGATACGCAGTATTTT
TRBV18	TRBJ2-5	NA	NA	CASSPPGQETQYF	TGTGCCAGCTCACCTCCCGGGCAAGAGACCCAGTACTTC
TRBV6-1	TRBJ1-4	NA	NA	CASSETPATNEKLFF	TGTGCCAGCAGTGAAACCCCAGCAACTAATGAAAAACTGTTTTTT
TRBV5-1	TRBJ1-6	NA	NA	CASSLERNSYNSPLHF	TGCGCCAGCAGCTTGGAGAGAAACTCCTATAATTCACCCCTCCACTTT
TRBV28	TRBJ2-2	TRBD2	NA	CASRYSGGPNTGELFF	TGTGCCAGCAGATACTCGGGGGGACCGAACACCGGGGAGCTGTTTTTT
TRBV2	TRBJ2-5	NA	once	CASSGGLQETQYF	TGTGCCAGCAGTGGAGGACTACAAGAGACCCAGTACTTC
TRBV4-1	TRBJ2-7	TRBD1	NA	CASSQDGSGGEQYF	TGCGCCAGCAGCCAAGATGGGTCAGGGGGCGAGCAGTACTTC
TRBV6-5	TRBJ1-2	TRBD1	NA	CASSYLSGTENYGYTF	TGTGCCAGCAGTTACTTATCCGGGACAGAGAACTATGGCTACACCTTC
TRBV18	TRBJ1-6	TRBD1	NA	CASSPPRGPRSYNSPLHF	TGTGCCAGCTCACCACCCAGGGGGCCCCGCTCCTATAATTCACCCCTCCACTTT
TRBV5-1	TRBJ2-1	TRBD2	few	CASSLERGGFNEQFF	TGCGCCAGCAGCTTGGAGCGGGGGGGCTTCAATGAGCAGTTCTTC
TRBV25-1	TRBJ2-1	TRBD2	NA	CASSGPSTSGGSYNEQFF	TGTGCCAGCAGTGGACCCTCAACTAGCGGGGGCTCCTACAATGAGCAGTTCTTC
TRBV10-3	TRBJ2-3	TRBD1	NA	CAISRDRASTDTQYF	TGTGCCATCAGCCGGGACAGAGCTAGCACAGATACGCAGTATTTT
TRBV10-1	TRBJ1-6	TRBD1	NA	CASRGQGASPLHF	TGCGCCAGCCGGGGACAGGGGGCTTCACCCCTCCACTTT
TRBV4-1	TRBJ1-1	NA	NA	CASSQDRQEGKISEAFF	TGCGCCAGCAGCCAAGACAGACAGGAAGGGAAGATCTCTGAAGCTTTCTTT
TRBV5-1	TRBJ1-1	NA	once	CASSLARGDTEAFF	TGCGCCAGCAGCTTGGCCCGCGGAGACACTGAAGCTTTCTTT
TRBV6-5	TRBJ1-4	TRBD1	NA	CASRARTGWGEKLFF	TGTGCCAGCAGGGCCCGGACAGGGTGGGGTGAAAAACTGTTTTTT
TRBV5-6	TRBJ2-2	NA	NA	CASSFIPGSNTGELFF	TGTGCCAGCAGCTTTATTCCCGGTTCGAACACCGGGGAGCTGTTTTTT
TRBV19	TRBJ1-1	TRBD1	NA	CASRRTGNTEAFF	TGTGCCAGTAGGAGGACAGGTAACACTGAAGCTTTCTTT
TRBV5-1	TRBJ2-7	TRBD2	NA	CASSPSTGGASREQYF	TGCGCCAGCAGCCCCTCCACGGGGGGGGCGTCACGCGAGCAGTACTTC
TRBV5-5	TRBJ2-3	NA	NA	CASSPVPGPGDTQYF	TGTGCCAGCAGCCCAGTCCCGGGACCTGGGGATACGCAGTATTTT
TRBV2	TRBJ1-2	TRBD1	NA	CASRRDSPYGYTF	TGTGCCAGCAGGAGGGACAGCCCCTATGGCTACACCTTC
TRBV19	TRBJ2-7	TRBD2	NA	CASSTGVGLAGYEQYF	TGTGCCAGTAGTACCGGCGTCGGACTAGCGGGATACGAGCAGTACTTC
TRBV7-8	TRBJ2-1	TRBD2	NA	CASSRRLAGLYNEQFF	TGTGCCAGCAGCAGGAGACTAGCGGGGCTCTACAATGAGCAGTTCTTC
TRBV10-3	TRBJ2-5	NA	once	CAVKTSPPETQYF	TGTGCCGTAAAGACTTCCCCCCCAGAGACCCAGTACTTC
TRBV20-1	TRBJ1-1	NA	NA	CTDVRATEAFF	TGCACGGATGTTAGGGCGACTGAAGCTTTCTTT
TRBV19	TRBJ2-7	NA	few	CASRPGPGSYEQYF	TGTGCCAGTAGACCGGGACCCGGATCCTACGAGCAGTACTTC
TRBV2	TRBJ1-1	NA	NA	CASSPQGLDSEAFF	TGTGCCAGCAGTCCCCAGGGGCTTGACTCTGAAGCTTTCTTT
TRBV27	TRBJ1-5	NA	NA	CASSLWYSNQPQHF	TGTGCCAGCAGTTTATGGTACAGCAATCAGCCCCAGCATTTT
TRBV28	TRBJ1-4	NA	NA	CASPVGAENEKLFF	TGTGCCAGCCCAGTTGGGGCAGAGAATGAAAAACTGTTTTTT
TRBV4-1	TRBJ1-5	TRBD1	NA	CASSQEGTGNQPQHF	TGCGCCAGCAGCCAGGAAGGGACAGGCAATCAGCCCCAGCATTTT
TRBV6-1	TRBJ1-3	TRBD1	NA	CASRKQGANTIYF	TGTGCCAGCAGGAAACAGGGGGCGAACACCATATATTTT
TRBV5-3	TRBJ1-5	TRBD1	NA	CARSLADRGDRCNQPQHF	TGTGCCAGAAGCTTGGCTGATCGCGGGGACAGGTGCAATCAGCCCCAGCATTTT
TRBV27	TRBJ2-1	NA	NA	CASSSDIPSYNEQFF	TGTGCCAGCAGTTCTGACATCCCCTCCTACAATGAGCAGTTCTTC
TRBV30	TRBJ1-3	NA	NA	CAWRAESYSGNTIYF	TGTGCCTGGAGAGCCGAGAGTTACTCTGGAAACACCATATATTTT
TRBV18	TRBJ1-2	TRBD1	NA	CASSLTGDVYGYTF	TGTGCCAGCTCACTCACAGGGGACGTCTATGGCTACACCTTC
TRBV19	TRBJ2-3	NA	NA	CASSQETDTQYF	TGTGCCAGTAGTCAGGAGACAGATACGCAGTATTTT
TRBV9	TRBJ1-2	NA	NA	CASSPGDYGYTF	TGTGCCAGCAGCCCCGGAGATTATGGCTACACCTTC
TRBV7-2	TRBJ2-7	NA	NA	CASSSRGGTEQYF	TGTGCCAGCAGCTCCAGGGGGGGGACCGAGCAGTACTTC
TRBV5-1	TRBJ2-7	NA	once	CASSLTDTIYEQYF	TGCGCCAGCAGCTTGACAGACACCATCTACGAGCAGTACTTC
TRBV5-4	TRBJ2-7	NA	NA	CASSLLATEQYF	TGTGCCAGCAGCTTGTTAGCGACCGAGCAGTACTTC
TRBV28	TRBJ1-6	NA	many	CASSFPGNGLTLHF	TGTGCCAGCAGTTTTCCGGGAAATGGCCTCACCCTCCACTTT
TRBV5-4	TRBJ2-2	TRBD2	NA	CASSLGLAGGPNTGELFF	TGTGCCAGCAGCCTCGGGCTAGCGGGGGGGCCGAACACCGGGGAGCTGTTTTTT
TRBV30	TRBJ1-6	NA	NA	CACDTGNTANSPLHF	TGTGCCTGCGACACAGGGAATACGGCTAATTCACCCCTCCACTTT
TRBV7-9	TRBJ2-4	NA	NA	CAGPRRGGKGIQYF	TGTGCCGGCCCTAGACGAGGCGGTAAAGGCATTCAGTACTTC
TRBV28	TRBJ2-7	TRBD1	NA	CASSSTGQGSYEQYF	TGTGCCAGCAGTTCTACGGGACAGGGTTCCTACGAGCAGTACTTC
TRBV5-6	TRBJ2-2	NA	NA	CASSSPGELFF	TGTGCCAGCAGCAGTCCCGGGGAGCTGTTTTTT
TRBV7-9	TRBJ1-6	NA	NA	CASSFSLSPLHF	TGTGCCAGCAGCTTCAGTCTTTCACCCCTCCACTTT
TRBV2	TRBJ1-2	TRBD1	NA	CASRQGDGYTF	TGTGCCAGCAGACAGGGGGATGGCTACACCTTC
TRBV6-6	TRBJ2-2	NA	NA	CASSTGQGLGELFF	TGTGCCAGCAGTACAGGGCAAGGGTTAGGGGAGCTGTTTTTT
TRBV4-1	TRBJ1-5	TRBD1	NA	CASSPRQGSVEPQHF	TGCGCCAGCAGCCCACGACAGGGGAGTGTGGAGCCCCAGCATTTT
TRBV9	TRBJ2-3	NA	NA	CASSTPRGGLTTDTQYF	TGTGCCAGCAGCACTCCCCGCGGCGGGCTGACGACGGATACGCAGTATTTT
TRBV5-8	TRBJ2-1	NA	NA	CASSLVQGRRDEQFF	TGTGCCAGCAGCTTGGTTCAGGGCCGGAGAGATGAGCAGTTCTTC
TRBV4-1	TRBJ1-2	NA	few	CASSQAGIRAGYTF	TGCGCCAGCAGCCAAGCGGGGATTCGGGCGGGCTACACCTTC
TRBV2	TRBJ1-5	NA	NA	CASSEVKQSMPQHF	TGTGCCAGCAGTGAAGTTAAGCAGAGCATGCCCCAGCATTTT
TRBV25-1	TRBJ2-1	NA	once	CASSGLWEKVCNEQFF	TGTGCCAGCAGTGGGCTTTGGGAGAAGGTTTGCAATGAGCAGTTCTTC
TRBV18	TRBJ1-1	NA	NA	CASSQDRRDTEAFF	TGTGCCAGCTCACAGGACAGAAGAGACACTGAAGCTTTCTTT
TRBV2	TRBJ2-2	TRBD2	NA	CASSLLRGAGELFF	TGTGCCAGCAGCCTTCTCCGGGGGGCCGGGGAGCTGTTTTTT